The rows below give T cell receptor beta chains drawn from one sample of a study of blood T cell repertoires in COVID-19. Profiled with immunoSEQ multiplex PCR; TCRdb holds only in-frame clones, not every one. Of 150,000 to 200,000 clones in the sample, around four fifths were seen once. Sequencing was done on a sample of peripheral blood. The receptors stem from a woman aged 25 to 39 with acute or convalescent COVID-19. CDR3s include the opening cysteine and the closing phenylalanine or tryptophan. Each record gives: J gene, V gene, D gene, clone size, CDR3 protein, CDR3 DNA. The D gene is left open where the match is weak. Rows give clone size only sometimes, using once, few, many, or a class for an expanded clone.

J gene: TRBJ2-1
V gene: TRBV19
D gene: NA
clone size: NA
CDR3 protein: CASKVGGLSSYNEQFF
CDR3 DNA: TGTGCCAGTAAAGTAGGCGGGCTGAGCTCCTACAATGAGCAGTTCTTC

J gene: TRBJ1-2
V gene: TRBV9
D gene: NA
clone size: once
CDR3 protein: CASSVDRGFGYTF
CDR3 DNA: TGTGCCAGCAGCGTAGATAGAGGGTTTGGCTACACCTTC

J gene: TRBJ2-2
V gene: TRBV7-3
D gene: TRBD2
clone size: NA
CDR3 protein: CASSLTSRGVAGNTGELFF
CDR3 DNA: TGTGCCAGCAGCTTAACGTCCCGAGGTGTAGCGGGGAACACCGGGGAGCTGTTTTTT

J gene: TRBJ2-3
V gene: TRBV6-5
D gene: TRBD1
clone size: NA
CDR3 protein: CASVNRGSDTQYF
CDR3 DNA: TGTGCCAGCGTGAACAGGGGTTCAGATACGCAGTATTTT

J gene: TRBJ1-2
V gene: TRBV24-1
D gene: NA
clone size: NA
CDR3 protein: CATSDRRGQYGYTF
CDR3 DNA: TGTGCCACCAGTGACCGACGAGGACAGTATGGCTACACCTTC

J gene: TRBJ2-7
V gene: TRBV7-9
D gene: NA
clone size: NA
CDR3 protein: CASTQPGSYEQYF
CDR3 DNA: TGTGCCAGCACCCAACCCGGTTCCTACGAGCAGTACTTC

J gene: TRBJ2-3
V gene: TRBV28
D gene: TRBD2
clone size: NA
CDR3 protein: CIVGAGVSDTQYF
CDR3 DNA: TGTATTGTAGGGGCGGGAGTTTCAGATACGCAGTATTTT

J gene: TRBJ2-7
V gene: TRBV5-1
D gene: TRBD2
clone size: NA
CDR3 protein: CASSNPTSASGEQYF
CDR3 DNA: TGCGCCAGCAGCAACCCAACTAGCGCCTCGGGAGAGCAGTACTTC

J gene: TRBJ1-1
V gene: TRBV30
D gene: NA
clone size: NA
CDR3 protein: CAGGALNTEAFF
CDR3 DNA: TGTGCCGGGGGGGCACTGAACACTGAAGCTTTCTTT

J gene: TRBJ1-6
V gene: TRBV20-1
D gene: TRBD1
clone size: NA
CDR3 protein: CSASPTQDRSIYNSPLHF
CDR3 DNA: TGCAGTGCTAGTCCTACCCAGGACAGGTCCATATATAATTCACCCCTCCACTTT

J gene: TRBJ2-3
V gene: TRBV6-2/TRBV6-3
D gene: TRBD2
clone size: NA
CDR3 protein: CASSGLGTTDTQYF
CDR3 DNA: TGTGCCAGCAGTGGACTAGGAACAACAGATACGCAGTATTTT

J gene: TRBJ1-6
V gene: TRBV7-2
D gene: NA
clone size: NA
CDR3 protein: CASSRQTGTNSPLHF
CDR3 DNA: TGTGCCAGCAGCCGGCAAACAGGGACTAATTCACCCCTCCACTTT

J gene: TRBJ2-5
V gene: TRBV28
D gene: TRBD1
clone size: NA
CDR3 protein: CATRTGWTQYF
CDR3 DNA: TGTGCCACACGGACAGGTTGGACCCAGTACTTC

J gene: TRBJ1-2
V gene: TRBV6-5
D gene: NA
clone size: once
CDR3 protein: CASRQTDYGYTF
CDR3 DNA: TGTGCCAGCAGACAGACAGACTATGGCTACACCTTC

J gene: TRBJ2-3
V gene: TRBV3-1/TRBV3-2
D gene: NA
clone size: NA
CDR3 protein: CASSRFEGGPITDTQYF
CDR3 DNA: TGTGCCAGCAGCCGATTCGAGGGGGGGCCAATCACAGATACGCAGTATTTT

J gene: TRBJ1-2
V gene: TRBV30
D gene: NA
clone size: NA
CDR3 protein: CALRNYGYTF
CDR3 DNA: TGTGCCCTCAGAAACTATGGCTACACCTTC

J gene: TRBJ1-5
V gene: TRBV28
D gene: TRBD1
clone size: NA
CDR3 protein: CASSSGTGGIRTQHF
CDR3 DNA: TGTGCCAGCAGTTCCGGGACAGGGGGGATTAGGACCCAGCATTTT

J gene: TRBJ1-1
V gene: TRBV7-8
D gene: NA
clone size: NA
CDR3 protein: CASSPGVGPLGTEAFF
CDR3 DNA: TGTGCCAGCAGCCCGGGGGTGGGCCCCCTAGGCACTGAAGCTTTCTTT

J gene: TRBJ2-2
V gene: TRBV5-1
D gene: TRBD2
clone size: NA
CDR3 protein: CASRAGTSGTGELFF
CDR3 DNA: TGCGCCAGCAGGGCCGGGACTAGCGGCACCGGGGAGCTGTTTTTT

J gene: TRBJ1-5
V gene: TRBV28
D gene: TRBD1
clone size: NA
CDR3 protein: CASCNLRTGEYQPQHF
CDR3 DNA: TGTGCCAGCTGCAACCTCCGGACAGGGGAATATCAGCCCCAGCATTTT

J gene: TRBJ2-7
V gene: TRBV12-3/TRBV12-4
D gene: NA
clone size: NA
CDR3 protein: CASTSREKQYF
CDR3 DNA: TGTGCCAGCACTTCTCGCGAAAAGCAGTACTTC

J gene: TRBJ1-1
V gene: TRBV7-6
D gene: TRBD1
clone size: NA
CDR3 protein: CASSFDRDRVGGTEAFF
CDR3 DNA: TGTGCCAGCAGCTTCGACAGGGATCGGGTAGGAGGCACTGAAGCTTTCTTT

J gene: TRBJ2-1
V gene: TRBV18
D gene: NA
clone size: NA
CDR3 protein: CASSLSLAAYNEQFF
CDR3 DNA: TGTGCCAGCTCACTGTCCCTAGCAGCCTACAATGAGCAGTTCTTC

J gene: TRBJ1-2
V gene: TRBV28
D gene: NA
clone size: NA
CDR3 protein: CASSLWGGGDVPNYGYTF
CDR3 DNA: TGTGCCAGCAGTTTATGGGGCGGGGGCGATGTACCGAACTATGGCTACACCTTC

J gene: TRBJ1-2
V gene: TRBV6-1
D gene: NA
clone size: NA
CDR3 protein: CASSESRGALPHGYTF
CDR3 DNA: TGTGCCAGCAGTGAGTCCAGAGGAGCACTACCCCATGGCTACACCTTC

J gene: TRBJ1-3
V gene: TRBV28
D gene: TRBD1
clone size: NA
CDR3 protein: CASSFSGTGGNTIYF
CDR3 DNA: TGTGCCAGCAGTTTTTCCGGGACAGGCGGAAACACCATATATTTT

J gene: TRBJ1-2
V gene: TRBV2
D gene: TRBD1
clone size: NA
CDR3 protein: CASRAQGVGDGYTF
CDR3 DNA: TGTGCCAGCAGAGCACAGGGGGTGGGGGATGGCTACACCTTC

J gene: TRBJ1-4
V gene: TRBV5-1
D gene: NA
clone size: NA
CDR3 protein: CASSREGLATNEKLFF
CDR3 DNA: TGCGCCAGCAGCCGCGAGGGACTTGCAACTAATGAAAAACTGTTTTTT

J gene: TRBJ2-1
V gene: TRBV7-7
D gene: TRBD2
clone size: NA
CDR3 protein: CASSSLAGGPYEQFF
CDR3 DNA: TGTGCTAGCAGCTCCTTAGCGGGAGGGCCGTATGAGCAGTTCTTC

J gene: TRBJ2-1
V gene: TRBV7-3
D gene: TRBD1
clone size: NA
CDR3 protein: CASSSWPGQGAGNEQFF
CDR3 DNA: TGTGCCAGCAGTTCTTGGCCGGGACAGGGGGCGGGGAATGAGCAGTTCTTC

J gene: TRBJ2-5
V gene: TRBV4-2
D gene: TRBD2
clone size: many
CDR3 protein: CASSPGSGGATETQYF
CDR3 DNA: TGTGCCAGCAGCCCGGGGAGCGGGGGGGCCACGGAGACCCAGTACTTC

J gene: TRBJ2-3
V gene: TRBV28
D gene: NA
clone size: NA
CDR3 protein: CASSRGSANTDTQYF
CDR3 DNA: TGTGCCAGCAGTCGGGGGAGCGCAAACACAGATACGCAGTATTTT

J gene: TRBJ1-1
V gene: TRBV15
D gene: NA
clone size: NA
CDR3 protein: CATSRGSGAEAFF
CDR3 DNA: TGTGCCACCAGCAGAGGGAGCGGGGCTGAAGCTTTCTTT

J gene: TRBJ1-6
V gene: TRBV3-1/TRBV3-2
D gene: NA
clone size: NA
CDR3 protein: CASSQVESRSPLHF
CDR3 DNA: TGTGCCAGCAGCCAAGTGGAGTCCCGTTCCCCCCTCCACTTT

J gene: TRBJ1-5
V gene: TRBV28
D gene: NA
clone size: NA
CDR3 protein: CASSESPRWQNSNQPQHF
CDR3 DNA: TGTGCCAGCAGTGAATCACCGCGGTGGCAGAATAGCAATCAGCCCCAGCATTTT